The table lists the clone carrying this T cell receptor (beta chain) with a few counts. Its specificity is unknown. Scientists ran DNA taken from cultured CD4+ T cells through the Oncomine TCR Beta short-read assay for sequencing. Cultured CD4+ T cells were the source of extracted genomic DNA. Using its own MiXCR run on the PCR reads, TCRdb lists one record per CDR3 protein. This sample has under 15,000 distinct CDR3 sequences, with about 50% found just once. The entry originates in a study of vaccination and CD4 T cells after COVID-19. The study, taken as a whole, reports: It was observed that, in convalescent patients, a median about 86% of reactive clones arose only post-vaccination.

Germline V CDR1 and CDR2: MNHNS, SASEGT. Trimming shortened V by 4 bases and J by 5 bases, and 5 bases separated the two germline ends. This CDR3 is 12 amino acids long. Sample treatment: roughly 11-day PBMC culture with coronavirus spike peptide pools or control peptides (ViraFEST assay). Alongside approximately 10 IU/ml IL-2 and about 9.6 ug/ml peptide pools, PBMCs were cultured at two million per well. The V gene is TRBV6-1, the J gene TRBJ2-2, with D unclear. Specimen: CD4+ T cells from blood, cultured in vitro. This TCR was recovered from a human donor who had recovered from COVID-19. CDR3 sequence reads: CASSGPTGELFF. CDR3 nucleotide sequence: TGTGCCAGCAGTGGACCTACCGGGGAGCTGTTTTTT.